The entry that follows covers one T cell receptor beta chain sequence. The read terminates 3 residues before the CDR3 end, so the remaining end is supplied by the germline J gene. Germline V lookup: CDR1 MNHEY, CDR2 SVGEGT. The CDR3 spans 15 residues. Trimming took 0 bases from V and 2 from J, leaving 8 bases between them. Libraries were prepared by immunoSEQ multiplex PCR; TCRdb keeps only in-frame clonotypes and omits some of them. The repertoire consists of more than 35,000 clones, none detected only once. These data come from a study of T cell clonality in common variable immunodeficiency. The J gene is TRBJ1-5, the V gene TRBV6-2 or TRBV6-3; D not resolved. Sequencing input: peripheral blood mononuclear cells. This sequence originates from a person between 18 and 75 years old in good health. The sequenced CDR3 bases are TGTGCCAGCAGTTACTCCGCGGCAGGCAATCAGCCC. The encoded protein is CASSYSAAGNQP. The CDR3 in its entirety is CASSYSAAGNQPQHF.